The present TCR beta chain was sequenced within a study of T cell responses to AZD1222 COVID-19 vaccine. General study findings and limits: There were vaccine-associated CD4 TCRs across spike, dominant at 160-218 and 743-854. Reportedly, nearly half of unique spike TCRs recognized epitopes outside B.1.351/B.1.1.7 mutations. The study identified only five to seven AZD1222 recipients as seropositive at baseline. Every sample of the repertoires postdated the peak T cell response.

In regard to this clone: Its specificity is unknown.

Method: immunoSEQ multiplex PCR; TCRdb's copy keeps in-frame clones and lacks some. The table has some 120,000 clones, over 75% seen once. The CDR3 consists of 14 residues. Germline assignment: CDR1 SGHVS and CDR2 FQNEAQ. The V end lost 8 bases, the J end lost 1 base, and 12 bases lay between the germline ends. This specimen was peripheral blood, taken on day 0 of MenACWY control vaccination. V is TRBV7-8 and J is TRBJ2-1; possible D gene TRBD1, 6 bases. This TCR derives from an adult in good health. DNA for the CDR3: TGTGCCAGCCAGGGGATTCGTTCCTACAATGAGCAGTTCTTC. This translates into CASQGIRSYNEQFF.